A selection of T cell receptor beta chains follows, all from one sample in a study of T cell responses to AZD1222 COVID-19 vaccine. Here immunoSEQ multiplex PCR was the method, and the copy in TCRdb shows in-frame clones only, minus some. The sample includes about 160,000 clones, 92% seen only once; the top ten take around 4.4%. The input for sequencing was peripheral blood, taken on day 0 of MenACWY control vaccination. The receptors derive from an adult in good health. Both conserved end residues are part of each CDR3. Fields, in order: CDR3 protein, J gene, V gene.

CDR3 protein: CSAGTGKNIQYF
J gene: TRBJ2-4
V gene: TRBV29-1

CDR3 protein: CATSDRLAGAHNEQFF
J gene: TRBJ2-1
V gene: TRBV24-1

CDR3 protein: CASSLTSGGTDTQYF
J gene: TRBJ2-3
V gene: TRBV7-2

CDR3 protein: CASSVRTGNTGELFF
J gene: TRBJ2-2
V gene: TRBV5-1

CDR3 protein: CATSRLASYNEQFF
J gene: TRBJ2-1
V gene: TRBV24-1

CDR3 protein: CASSLGGQRNEKLFF
J gene: TRBJ1-4
V gene: TRBV5-5

CDR3 protein: CATRPLAGAAGELFF
J gene: TRBJ2-2
V gene: TRBV7-9

CDR3 protein: CANSRGPSYEQYF
J gene: TRBJ2-7
V gene: TRBV7-8

CDR3 protein: CASSELAANYGYTF
J gene: TRBJ1-2
V gene: TRBV2

CDR3 protein: CASSLGGTLGETQYF
J gene: TRBJ2-5
V gene: TRBV7-9

CDR3 protein: CASSIGTSILSNQPQHF
J gene: TRBJ1-5
V gene: TRBV5-6

CDR3 protein: CASSALAARTDTQYF
J gene: TRBJ2-3
V gene: TRBV19

CDR3 protein: CASSRTVTYEQYF
J gene: TRBJ2-7
V gene: TRBV6-5

CDR3 protein: CASTSPGEKLFF
J gene: TRBJ1-4
V gene: TRBV3-1/TRBV3-2

CDR3 protein: CASSTQGVSSGANVLTF
J gene: TRBJ2-6
V gene: TRBV19

CDR3 protein: CASSLVVAGSTDTQYF
J gene: TRBJ2-3
V gene: TRBV5-6

CDR3 protein: CASTWGTGSGEQFF
J gene: TRBJ2-1
V gene: TRBV4-3

CDR3 protein: CASSDREYEKLFF
J gene: TRBJ1-4
V gene: TRBV28

CDR3 protein: CASTYVNTGELFF
J gene: TRBJ2-2
V gene: TRBV27

CDR3 protein: CSVAWGSTDTQYF
J gene: TRBJ2-3
V gene: TRBV29-1

CDR3 protein: CASSLDRGGRGSPSSYEQYF
J gene: TRBJ2-7
V gene: TRBV11-3

CDR3 protein: CASSQQGGTEAFF
J gene: TRBJ1-1
V gene: TRBV6-4

CDR3 protein: CASSIGGNPGDTQYF
J gene: TRBJ2-3
V gene: TRBV19

CDR3 protein: CASSYPQGGNTEAFF
J gene: TRBJ1-1
V gene: TRBV6-5

CDR3 protein: CASSQGVLEGYTF
J gene: TRBJ1-2
V gene: TRBV4-1

CDR3 protein: CATSNRPQGELFF
J gene: TRBJ1-4
V gene: TRBV15